These 8 T cell receptor beta chains originate from one sample sequenced in a study of T cells in narcolepsy. TCRdb's table, derived via immunoSEQ multiplex PCR, lists solely in-frame clones and lacks some. The table includes about 35,000 clones, 81% detected once. The source material was memory (CD45RA-) CD4+ T cells from blood. The receptors derive from a human donor in good health.

The chain is built from TRBV5-4 and TRBJ1-2; the match to TRBD1 covers 7 bases. With V trimmed by 0 bases and J by 7 bases, 9 bases remained unmatched. Germline V gene data show CDR1 as SGHNT and CDR2 as YYREEE (reference sequence). The CDR3 contains 15 residues. The CDR3 DNA reads as TGTGCCAGCAGCTTGGGGGACAGACCCCTAGGTGGCTACACCTTC. It specifies CASSLGDRPLGGYTF.

This sequence joins TRBV29-1 and TRBJ2-1; 7 positions agree with TRBD2. The CDR3 sequence is 13 residues long. CDR1 SQVTM and CDR2 ANQGSEA come from the germline V gene. V shed 6 bases, J shed 2 bases, and the junction held 4 bases outside the gene matches. The CDR3 coding sequence is TGCAGCGTCCGTGGACTAGCCTACAATGAGCAGTTCTTC. Translating it yields CSVRGLAYNEQFF.

This clone was detected once. The chain has TRBV5-4 and TRBJ2-7; 8 bases are shared with TRBD2. This CDR3 contains 14 residues. The V gene's germline CDR1 is SGHNT and CDR2 YYREEE (reference sequence). With V trimmed by 4 bases and J by 3 bases, 6 bases remained unmatched. DNA of the CDR3: TGTGCCAGCAGCCCAACCGGGACTAGCTACGAGCAGTACTTC. Its translation is CASSPTGTSYEQYF.

The chain carries TRBV7-2 and TRBJ1-3, with D perhaps TRBD1 (6 bases). Germline V CDR1 and CDR2: SGHTA, FQGNSA. The CDR3 contains 16 residues. V was pared by 5 bases and J by 0 bases, with 14 bases between. CDR3 sequence: CASSAGQPSSGNTIYF. The CDR3, as DNA: TGTGCCAGCAGCGCGGGACAACCTAGCTCTGGAAACACCATATATTTT.

The gene calls are TRBV6-1 and TRBJ2-5; 10 bases align to TRBD2. The germline CDR1 and CDR2 sequences are MNHNS and SASEGT. The CDR3 totals 16 residues. V was clipped by 4 bases and J by 5 bases; unmatched bases: 10. CDR3 region: CASSGNKRGGLETQYF. The CDR3 nucleotides read TGTGCCAGCAGTGGAAATAAGCGGGGGGGCCTTGAGACCCAGTACTTC.

This chain links TRBV30 with TRBJ1-2; the D is unclear. CDR1 is GTSNPN and CDR2 is SVGIG in the germline V gene (reference sequence). V was trimmed by 4 bases and J by 3 bases, leaving 9 bases between them. CDR3 size: 12 residues. This CDR3 is CAWTPGHYGYTF. CDR3 coding DNA: TGTGCCTGGACGCCCGGGCACTATGGCTACACCTTC.

This clone was picked up one time. This chain joins TRBV30 and TRBJ2-1; D is possibly TRBD1 (6 bases). Trimming took off 3 bases at V and 8 bases at J, with 11 bases between the two ends. The length of the CDR3 is 12 residues. Germline values: CDR1 GTSNPN, CDR2 SVGIG (reference sequence). The DNA for the CDR3 is TGTGCCTGGAGGAACAGGGCTGATGAGCAGTTCTTC. This codes for CAWRNRADEQFF.

This clone was seen a single time. V usage is TRBV6-5 and J usage is TRBJ2-3; 7 bases are shared with TRBD2. This CDR3 region has 16 residues. V dropped 0 bases and J dropped 0; count of bases not matched to a gene: 3. Germline CDR1 reads MNHEY; CDR2 reads SVGAGI. CDR3 in DNA: TGTGCCAGCAGTTACTCGGGAGGGATTAGCACAGATACGCAGTATTTT. Its protein is CASSYSGGISTDTQYF.